The 18 T cell receptor beta chains presented below share a single source sample, sequenced in a study of T-cell memory formation after mild COVID-19. TCRdb passed the 5' RACE reads through MiXCR, listing each CDR3 protein once. The sample has about 300,000 distinct CDR3 sequences; less than 20% are singletons. Sequenced input: PBMCs or a T cell subset sorted from them (not recorded which). The receptors were sampled from a young man who had mild COVID-19 (a few samples of this study predate the infection). Cell type and time point are not known.

Turning to this clonotype: Germline and junction disagree at one end, which may indicate a read error. V usage is TRBV12-3 or TRBV12-4 and J usage is TRBJ2-2, with 8 bases that match TRBD1. There are 18 residues in the CDR3. CDR3 in amino acids: CSSRGDRWGTRNTGELFF. The CDR3 coding sequence is TGTTCCAGCAGGGGGGACAGGTGGGGAACAAGGAACACCGGGGAGCTGTTTTTT.

This clonotype occurred a few times. The chain is built from TRBV20-1 and TRBJ2-3, with D perhaps given as TRBD1 or TRBD2 (5 bases each). The CDR3 is 13 amino acids. Germline CDR1 and CDR2: DFQATT and SNEGSKA (reference sequence). Trimming took 7 bases from V and 2 from J, leaving 13 bases between them. The DNA for the CDR3 is TGCAGTGACCGGGACCCAAACACAGATACGCAGTATTTT. Translating it yields CSDRDPNTDTQYF.

The chain couples TRBV24-1 to TRBJ2-5; D ambiguous. The CDR3 is 13 residues long. V lost 2 bases, J lost 3 bases, and 6 bases lay in between. Germline CDR1 reads KGHDR; CDR2 reads SFDVKD. The DNA for the CDR3 is TGTGCCACCAGTGATTCCTCAGAAGAGACCCAGTACTTC. Protein sequence: CATSDSSEETQYF.

This clonotype was detected only a few times. The V call is TRBV15, the J call TRBJ1-1, with TRBD1 matching over 9 bases. Germline CDR1 and CDR2: LNHNV and YYDKDF (reference sequence). Trimming removed 6 bases from V and 4 bases from J; junction bases left unmatched: 6. The CDR3 totals 14 residues. This CDR3 reads CATRPQGAGTEAFF. The CDR3 DNA reads as TGTGCCACCAGACCACAGGGGGCGGGCACTGAAGCTTTCTTT.

V is TRBV20-1 and J is TRBJ2-1, with D possibly matching TRBD2 (5 bases). This CDR3 contains 14 residues. V lost 6 bases and J lost 9, with 21 bases in between. Looked up from germline, CDR1 is DFQATT and CDR2 is SNEGSKA (reference sequence). The CDR3 DNA reads as TGCAGTGCCCGAAAACTCACGGGATCGGTTGAGCAGTTCTTC. Protein: CSARKLTGSVEQFF.

The V call is TRBV6-5, the J call TRBJ1-1; D not resolved. V was pared by 0 bases and J by 12 bases, with 14 bases between. The CDR3 length is 13 residues. The germline CDR1 and CDR2 sequences are MNHEY and SVGAGI. Here the CDR3 reads CASSYSSALGTFF. The CDR3 DNA reads as TGTGCCAGCAGTTACTCGAGTGCCCTTGGGACTTTCTTT.

As regards this clonotype: A much larger clone differs from this one at a single base, so this may be a read error. This chain uses TRBV2 with TRBJ1-1, with 8 bases identical to TRBD1. Germline CDR1 SNHLY, CDR2 FYNNEI. This CDR3 has 13 residues. J gave up 1 base and V 8 bases, and 3 bases lay outside the gene matches. The CDR3: CASVGQGNTEAFF. CDR3 sequence (DNA): TGTGCCAGCGTCGGACAGGGGAACACTGAAGCTTTCTTT.

This clonotype was found a few times. The V call is TRBV4-1, the J call TRBJ2-5; TRBD1 matches 8 bases. Germline CDR1 is MGHRA and CDR2 is YSYEKL. The CDR3 runs 13 residues. With V trimmed by 6 bases and J by 8 bases, 8 bases remained unmatched. CDR3 sequence reads: CASSRGQGGTQYF. The CDR3 coding sequence is TGCGCCAGCAGTCGAGGACAGGGCGGTACCCAGTACTTC.

The chain employs TRBV5-1 and TRBJ2-1; 9 positions agree with TRBD2. The CDR3 is 15 amino acids. Unmatched junction bases numbered 3, after V lost 3 bases and J lost 2 bases. Germline CDR1 reads SGHRS; CDR2 reads YFSETQ. The chain's CDR3 is CASSSSSGTYNEQFF. Here the CDR3 DNA reads TGCGCCAGCAGCTCCTCTAGCGGGACCTACAATGAGCAGTTCTTC.

This clonotype was recorded a few times. The chain joins TRBV12-3 or TRBV12-4 to TRBJ2-6; D may be TRBD1 (6 bases). V dropped 6 bases and J dropped 2 bases, with 11 bases sitting between them. The CDR3 sequence is 15 residues long. The CDR3 loop is CASSTTGTGANVLTF. The CDR3 bases are TGTGCCAGCAGCACTACAGGGACTGGGGCCAACGTCCTGACTTTC.

This clonotype was counted at least ten times. The rearrangement uses TRBV20-1 and TRBJ2-4; D not resolved. Germline-derived CDR1 and CDR2 are DFQATT and SNEGSKA (reference sequence). The CDR3 is 14 amino acids. V was cut by 6 bases and J by 0 bases, with 12 bases left in between. In DNA form, the CDR3 reads TGCAGTGCAAGACCGTCTGTAGCCAAAAACATTCAGTACTTC. This translates into CSARPSVAKNIQYF.

This sequence joins TRBV9 and TRBJ2-5; D could derive from TRBD1 or TRBD2 (6 bases each). This CDR3 region has 16 residues. Germline V lookup: CDR1 SGDLS, CDR2 YYNGEE. V was trimmed by 4 bases and J by 4 bases, leaving 20 bases between them. The CDR3 reads CASSTRGLASGETQYF. CDR3 in DNA: TGTGCCAGCAGCACTCGGGGGCTAGCGAGCGGAGAGACCCAGTACTTC.

As DNA, the CDR3 is TGTGCCAGCAGTCCCCGGGCCCCACCGGGGTTATTCTTC. It encodes CASSPRAPPGLFF. The gene calls are TRBV12-3 or TRBV12-4 and TRBJ2-1; D possibly corresponds to TRBD2 (5 bases). The germline V and J ends were trimmed by 5 bases and 16 bases, with 21 bases remaining between them. The CDR3 contains 13 residues.

This chain connects TRBV7-9 to TRBJ2-5, with 9 bases aligning to TRBD2. The CDR3 runs to 13 residues. Germline V CDR1 and CDR2: SEHNR, FQNEAQ (reference sequence). The V gene end was trimmed by 5 bases and the J gene end by 4 bases; junction bases not matched to a gene: 2. The DNA for the CDR3 is TGTGCCAGCAGCCGACTAGCGGTAGAGACCCAGTACTTC. Translation gives CASSRLAVETQYF. Looking up the rest from reference TRBV7-9 and TRBJ2-5 gives the full variable domain: DTGVSQNPRHKITKRGQNVTFRCDPISEHNRLYWYRQTLGQGPEFLTYFQNEAQLEKSRLLSDRFSAERPKGSFSTLEIQRTEQGDSAMYLCASSRLAVETQYFGPGTRLLVL.

The rearrangement uses TRBV12-3 or TRBV12-4 and TRBJ1-4, with D perhaps matching TRBD1 (6 bases). V was trimmed by 2 bases and J by 8 bases, leaving 12 bases between them. The CDR3 length is 14 residues. The CDR3 region is CASSLIQGGEKLFF. The CDR3 region has the DNA TGTGCCAGCAGTTTAATACAGGGAGGAGAAAAACTGTTTTTT.

This clonotype showed up many times. This chain connects TRBV20-1 to TRBJ2-5; maybe TRBD2 (6 bases). The V gene's germline CDR1 is DFQATT and CDR2 SNEGSKA (reference sequence). There are 12 residues in the CDR3. Trimming pared 6 bases from V and 10 bases from J, leaving 18 bases between. CDR3 bases: TGCAGTGCGTTTAGGGGAGGAGAGGGCCAGTACTTC. Translating gives CSAFRGGEGQYF.

This clonotype turned up a few times. The chain employs TRBV7-8 and TRBJ1-1, with D maybe TRBD1 (6 bases). V was trimmed by 5 bases and J by 0 bases, leaving 13 bases between them. This CDR3 contains 15 residues. Germline CDR1 is SGHVS and CDR2 is FQNEAQ. The CDR3 is CASSLGTLMNTEAFF. In DNA, the CDR3 is TGTGCCAGCAGCCTAGGGACACTGATGAACACTGAAGCTTTCTTT.

A few counts support this clonotype. The gene calls are TRBV7-2 and TRBJ2-3; D may be TRBD2 (6 bases). Germline CDR1 SGHTA, CDR2 FQGNSA. This CDR3 contains 16 residues. The V end was cut by 0 bases, the J end by 8 bases, with 18 bases between. DNA for the CDR3: TGTGCCAGCAGCTTAGCGGCAGGGCCAGAGGGAGGTACGCAGTATTTT. The encoded protein is CASSLAAGPEGGTQYF.